This section outlines one T cell receptor beta chain sequence together with its context. What it binds is unknown. Via MiXCR, TCRdb re-called the RACE reads, giving one row per CDR3 protein. The sample gives about 360,000 distinct CDR3 sequences, about 7% of which show up once; about 8% is in the top ten. This record comes from a study of human T cells and chemical hapten exposure. Study overall: Patients, mostly women, had alopecia areata, alopecia totalis or alopecia universalis. Findings of the study overall: Relative to control repertoires, expanded TCRs gave rise to significantly more large CDR3 similarity clusters. The donor cohort had alopecia, so its immune response may not match that of healthy people.

V was shortened by 6 bases and J by 5 bases, with 13 bases between the two germline ends. The CDR3 runs to 13 residues. Time point noted: patch test 1, 2 weeks after DPC sensitization. Treatment given: therapeutic diphenylcyclopropenone sensitization with weekly scalp DPC. Here the sequenced sample was whole blood, taken in connection with sensitization to the hapten diphenylcyclopropenone (DPC). The chain joins TRBV12-3 or TRBV12-4 to TRBJ1-2; D not resolved. The TCR comes from a young woman with alopecia areata. Some clones in this sample may be carry-over from other donors' samples. CDR3 nucleotides: TGTGCCAGCAGGAAGTTGGGGAAATATGGCTACACCTTC. It translates to CASRKLGKYGYTF.